The entry below describes one TCR beta chain. Ten or more counts support this clonotype. The antigen it recognizes is unknown. Base qualities are not recorded, but no much larger clone differs from it by a single base. Stable hyperthyroidism was defined as no progression to ophthalmopathy within 18 months of follow-up. Hyperthyroidism patients were newly diagnosed, were aged 18 to 65 years, and had a disease duration under 2 months. Patients with other autoimmune diseases, uncontrolled infections, pregnancy or lactation were excluded from the study. Clinical symptoms, serum thyroxine, TRAb, thyroid ultrasound and orbital computed tomography formed the basis of the diagnosis. Ficoll-Paque density gradient centrifugation was used to isolate PBMCs from approximately 10 ml of fresh peripheral blood. Total RNA was extracted with Trizol reagent and quality-checked on an Agilent 2100 Bioanalyzer. At the junction V is shortened by 9 bases and J by 0 bases, with 15 bases in between. Per the germline V gene, SGHRS is the CDR1 and YFSETQ is the CDR2. Measured from the cysteine to the phenylalanine, the CDR3 is 15 residues long. The only DNA kept is the CDR3, 45 bases in frame from the first base.

This record belongs to a study of Graves' ophthalmopathy and Graves' hyperthyroidism (dated by TCRdb to 2016 to 2019). With regard to the full study: Peripheral blood was collected before any treatment was given, at the time of initial diagnosis. TCR beta repertoire signatures were used to distinguish Graves' ophthalmopathy from Graves' hyperthyroidism and to predict progression to ophthalmopathy. In total, under 150 blood samples were TCR-sequenced: 43 ophthalmopathy, approximately 80 hyperthyroidism and around 17 hyperthyroidism-to-ophthalmopathy patients. To explore V-J signatures that distinguish ophthalmopathy from hyperthyroidism, a discovery set of about a hundred patients was enrolled, made up of around 40 with ophthalmopathy and fewer than 60 with stable hyperthyroidism. The independent validation cohort included about 20 hyperthyroidism patients plus 17 patients who later progressed from hyperthyroidism to ophthalmopathy. T-cell repertoires of thyroid tissue and blood were compared in 5 or 6 hyperthyroidism patients. After sampling, hyperthyroidism patients received methimazole starting at 30 mg daily, and ophthalmopathy patients received high-dose intravenous methylprednisolone. General conclusions and limits of the study: In cross-validation, the 13-signature model distinguished ophthalmopathy from stable hyperthyroidism with less than 90% sensitivity and roughly 81% specificity, while in the test set the corresponding values were roughly 80% and 75%. Most expanded thyroid clonotypes with frequency above 0.001 were also detected in blood, suggesting blood repertoires may reflect the thyroid immune response. No statistical method was used to predetermine the sample size, and group allocation was not hidden from the investigators. In validation, the model predicted ophthalmopathy progression with more than 70% sensitivity and 72% to 80% specificity; around twelve predicted patients were CT-confirmed with GO in a median of roughly 6.8 months.

For repertoire sequencing, TCR beta CDR3 regions were amplified from RNA transcripts. HTBI primers and the Qiagen OneStep RT-PCR kit were used in a first-round RT-PCR, which was followed by a second-round multiplex PCR, size selection and purification. The libraries underwent paired-end sequencing with 100 bp reads on an Illumina HiSeq2000. In the source study's methods: Reads were processed with SOAPnuke, discarding reads with adapters, uncalled bases, mean Phred below 15, or no exact constant-primer or identifier match. COPE v1.2.5 was used to merge high-quality paired reads. Each unique nucleotide sequence was defined as a clonotype, and clonotypes were aligned to IMGT TRB V, D and J references with MiTCR v1.1. The analysis was limited to V-J combinations with a frequency above 0.0001, which together covered 98% to 99.2% of repertoires. For each V-J combination, a TCR clonal expansion and chaos score was defined as the ratio of F50 clonal expansion to chaos observed in the TCRdist matrix. Welch's t-statistics and random forest were used to narrow the features down to around 13 V-J combinations, which were then fed into a naive Bayes classifier. Thyroid-blood repertoire similarity was quantified with the Morisita-Horn index. TCRdb reworked the public reads: Q25 trimming with fastp, MiXCR clone assembly, productive beta chains retained. Identical CDR3 protein sequences are pooled into one entry, listed with their most common genes and DNA. The V and J calls follow TCRdb's processing rather than the paper's. Across this sample there are a few hundred thousand distinct CDR3 sequences, with roughly 15% seen only once. Together, the top ten hold 2.4% of the sample.

The V and J genes are TRBV5-1 and TRBJ2-2, with the identity of the D gene unclear. The receptor was derived from an adult woman with stable Graves' hyperthyroidism. What was sequenced was peripheral blood. The encoded CDR3 is CATGGDSANTGELFF. The DNA sequence reads TGCGCCACCGGCGGAGACTCAGCGAACACCGGGGAGCTGTTTTTT.